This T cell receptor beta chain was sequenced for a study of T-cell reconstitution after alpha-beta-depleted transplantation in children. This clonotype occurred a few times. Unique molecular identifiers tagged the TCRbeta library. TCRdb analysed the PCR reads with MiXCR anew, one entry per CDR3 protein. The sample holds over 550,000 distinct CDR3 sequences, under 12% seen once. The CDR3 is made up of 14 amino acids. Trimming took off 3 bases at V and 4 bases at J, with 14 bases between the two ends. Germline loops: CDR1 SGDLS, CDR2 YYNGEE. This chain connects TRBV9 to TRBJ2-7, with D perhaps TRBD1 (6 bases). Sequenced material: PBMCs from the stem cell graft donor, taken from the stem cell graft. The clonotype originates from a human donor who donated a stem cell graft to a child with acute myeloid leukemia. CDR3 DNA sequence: TGTGCCAGCAGCGCACAGGGAAGTAATTACGAGCAGTACTTC. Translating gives CASSAQGSNYEQYF.